Listed here is a single T cell receptor beta chain. The sample comes from a study of cytomegalovirus exposure and HLA in healthy donors. The donors, nominally healthy at sampling, likely had unrecorded immune exposures. PCR involved 60 Vbeta and 13 Jbeta primers. Original handling: In a later analysis, about 12 million of about 80 million unique beta chains occurred in at least two donors. Clones were read by immunoSEQ multiplex PCR, and TCRdb kept only the in-frame ones, dropping some. The V and J calls and the clone size are those of that table, but D and trimming were determined from the DNA. The repertoire includes more than 140,000 clones, about 64% of them detected once, and under 3% sits in the top ten. The CDR3 contains 14 residues. Germline lookup yields CDR1 MDHEN and CDR2 SYDVKM. The V gene lost 5 bases and the J gene lost 2 bases, with 9 bases spanning the gap.

This clonotype was sampled from a woman aged 25 to 39 in good health and CMV-seropositive. The sample taken for sequencing was PBMCs. The V gene is TRBV28, the J gene TRBJ1-4, with D possibly TRBD1 on 5 matching bases. CDR3 DNA sequence: TGTGCCAGCAGTAAACAGGATACTAATGAAAAACTGTTTTTT. It is translated as CASSKQDTNEKLFF.